Listed below are T cell receptor beta chains from one sample, sequenced in a study of shared clonotypes between healthy human individuals. TCRdb's table, derived via immunoSEQ multiplex PCR, lists solely in-frame clones and lacks some. The sample has more than 2,000,000 clones; approximately 90% are singletons. The sequencing sample was made of naive CD4+ T cells sorted from blood. All receptors derive from a young man in good health. CDR3s include the opening cysteine and the closing phenylalanine or tryptophan. Fields, in order: V gene, CDR3 protein.

TRBV7-2 CASSLTGDQPQHF
TRBV4-1 CASSPLISDRLYSNQPQHF
TRBV30 CAWGREWADTQYF
TRBV5-1 CASSLEWLGAAWNEQFF
TRBV7-2 CASSYRQGYTEAFF
TRBV30 CAWNGGLSTDTQYF
TRBV19 CASSIFIGTTNGYTF
TRBV6-5 CASRRQGARIDGYTF
TRBV14 CASSPNTGELFF
TRBV5-4 CASSQGLAGVRYEQYF
TRBV11-2 CASSSSPGLSHGYTF
TRBV5-5 CASNRDRGLYEQYF
TRBV4-3 CASSQEGGQTEAFF
TRBV28 CASSLVSTLGGDEQFF
TRBV11-2 CASSHRDRVLDTEAFF
TRBV5-4 CASSLTGNSPLHF
TRBV11-1 CASSLIGTAQFF
TRBV7-2 CASSLDQGLAVLGEQFF
TRBV7-9 CASSSTSGGSYNEQFF
TRBV10-2 CASSSSLAYIQYF
TRBV5-6 CASSPLVLNTGELFF
TRBV2 CASRPGQGSTDTQYF
TRBV4-2 CASSQETGTGSGYTF
TRBV2 CASTRGLGQPQHF
TRBV10-3 CAISESEVEQYF
TRBV30 CAWSTVPGGGQYF